The 26 T cell receptor beta chains below were found in one sample sequenced in a study of CD8 T cells in Susac syndrome. Reverse transcription of about 0.5 to 1 ug RNA was carried out with random hexamers. TCRdb called the immunoSEQ multiplex PCR reads again in MiXCR, with one record for every CDR3 protein. Here the sample spans 250,000 to 300,000 distinct CDR3 sequences, approximately 85% being singletons. The material sequenced was CD8+ T cells from PBMCs. These receptors were obtained from a human donor with multiple sclerosis.

The CDR3 region is CASSVSGTAYEQYF. The DNA for the CDR3 is TGTGCCAGCTCCGTTTCCGGGACAGCCTACGAGCAGTACTTC. This sequence joins TRBV28 and TRBJ2-7; 7 bases line up with TRBD1. The V and J ends lost 8 bases and 2 bases, in that order; junction bases with no gene match: 9. The length of the CDR3 is 14 residues. Germline V lookup: CDR1 MDHEN, CDR2 SYDVKM.

The gene calls are TRBV27 and TRBJ2-2, with a weak D call TRBD1 (6 bases). Trimming removed 2 bases from V and 6 bases from J, with 13 bases in between. Germline CDR1 MNHEY, CDR2 SMNVEV (reference sequence). CDR3 length: 15 amino acids. The CDR3 nucleotides read TGTGCCAGCAGTTTAATTGGGGGCAGGGCCGGGGAGCTGTTTTTT. Amino acid sequence: CASSLIGGRAGELFF.

The rearrangement joins TRBV3-1 to TRBJ2-1; 8 bases are shared with TRBD2. Germline lookup yields CDR1 LGHDT and CDR2 YNNKEL (reference sequence). The V gene end was trimmed by 4 bases and the J gene end by 2 bases; junction bases not matched to a gene: 7. The CDR3 runs 16 residues. The CDR3: CASSRILAGTYNEQFF. The CDR3 nucleotides are TGTGCCAGCAGCCGGATTCTAGCGGGTACCTACAATGAGCAGTTCTTC.

The V gene is TRBV3-1, the J gene TRBJ2-4; D gene unclear. The germline gives CDR1 LGHDT, CDR2 YNNKEL (reference sequence). Trimming took off 1 base at V and 0 bases at J, with 10 bases between the two ends. This CDR3 has 16 residues. In DNA, the CDR3 is TGTGCCAGCAGCCAAGTCGCCAGCTTAGCCAAAAACATTCAGTACTTC. Amino acid sequence: CASSQVASLAKNIQYF.

The chain links TRBV29-1 to TRBJ1-3, with a possible D match to TRBD1 (5 bases). Trimming took off 6 bases at V and 2 bases at J, with 20 bases between the two ends. The CDR3 runs 16 residues. The germline V gene has CDR1 SQVTM and CDR2 ANQGSEA. The CDR3 loop reads CSVERVTGFAGNTIYF. The CDR3 DNA reads TGCAGCGTGGAAAGGGTTACAGGCTTCGCTGGAAACACCATATATTTT.

This chain connects TRBV5-4 to TRBJ1-2, with D possibly being TRBD1 (5 bases). This CDR3 contains 15 residues. CDR1 SGHNT and CDR2 YYREEE come from the germline V gene (reference sequence). V lost 4 bases and J 3 bases, leaving 16 bases between the germline ends. CDR3 DNA: TGTGCCAGCAGCGATCGGACGGGGGGTGACTATGGCTACACCTTC. Its protein is CASSDRTGGDYGYTF.

The rearrangement uses TRBV12-3 or TRBV12-4 and TRBJ1-1, with TRBD1 as a possible D gene (6 bases). V dropped 5 bases and J dropped 4 bases, with 14 bases sitting between them. The CDR3 covers 14 residues. DNA for the CDR3: TGTGCCAGCAGTGTCGGTGACAGGCCCACTGAAGCTTTCTTT. It is translated as CASSVGDRPTEAFF.

V is TRBV15 and J is TRBJ1-5, with 7 nucleotides matching TRBD1. The V gene's germline CDR1 is LNHNV and CDR2 YYDKDF (reference sequence). The V and J ends lost 3 bases and 1 base, in that order; junction bases with no gene match: 3. The CDR3 has 15 residues. The CDR3 sequence is CATSRDRSSNQPQHF. CDR3 DNA: TGTGCCACCAGCAGGGACAGGAGCAGCAATCAGCCCCAGCATTTT.

The V and J genes are TRBV11-2 and TRBJ2-1; possibly TRBD2 for D (6 bases). Germline values: CDR1 SGHAT, CDR2 FQNNGV. With 7 bases removed from V and 10 bases from J, the gap between germline ends came to 35 bases. The CDR3 has 19 amino acids. The CDR3, as DNA: TGTGCCAGCACCCCCAGCGAGCTAAGCACCTTCATCCATGGGAGGGAGCAGTTCTTC. Protein: CASTPSELSTFIHGREQFF.

The chain links TRBV7-2 to TRBJ2-3, with 7 nucleotides matching TRBD2. The V gene end was trimmed by 3 bases and the J gene end by 4 bases; junction bases not matched to a gene: 7. The CDR3 consists of 15 residues. Germline loops: CDR1 SGHTA, CDR2 FQGNSA. The chain's CDR3 is CASSLGAGMADTQYF. The CDR3 nucleotides read TGTGCCAGCAGCTTGGGAGCGGGAATGGCAGATACGCAGTATTTT.

Here the CDR3 reads CSVEDRTPYEQYF. DNA of the CDR3: TGCAGCGTTGAGGACAGAACACCCTACGAGCAGTACTTC. The chain joins TRBV29-1 to TRBJ2-7; D is possibly TRBD1 (6 bases). This CDR3 spans 13 amino acids. Trimming cost V 3 bases and J 2 bases, with 11 bases left between them. CDR1 and CDR2 from the germline V gene are SQVTM and ANQGSEA.

CDR3 nucleotide sequence: TGTGCCAGCAGTCCGCCAGGGGGGGGACAGGGTTACGAGCAGTACTTC. Its translation is CASSPPGGGQGYEQYF. The V gene is TRBV5-6, the J gene TRBJ2-7, with 9 nucleotides matching TRBD1. Germline CDR1 reads SGHDT; CDR2 reads YYEEEE. The V gene end was trimmed by 5 bases and the J gene end by 4 bases; junction bases not matched to a gene: 13. The CDR3 has 16 amino acids.

This chain links TRBV19 with TRBJ1-1; D is unresolved. Germline V gene sequence: CDR1 LNHDA, CDR2 SQIVND (reference sequence). Trimming took 7 bases from V and 0 from J, leaving 15 bases between them. This CDR3 is 15 amino acids long. DNA of the CDR3: TGTGCCAGTAAATGGGCAGGATGGATGAACACTGAAGCTTTCTTT. Its protein is CASKWAGWMNTEAFF.

This sequence joins TRBV28 and TRBJ2-7; a weak D match, TRBD1 (6 bases). Deletions cut 6 bases from V and 4 bases from J, with 19 bases between. The germline V gene has CDR1 MDHEN and CDR2 SYDVKM. This CDR3 contains 15 residues. The CDR3 sequence: CASRSETGKVYEQYF. The CDR3 coding sequence is TGTGCCAGCAGATCCGAGACAGGTAAAGTGTACGAGCAGTACTTC.

V and J are TRBV7-6 and TRBJ2-2, with D maybe TRBD2 (5 bases). Deletions cut 1 base from V and 7 bases from J, with 16 bases between. From germline, CDR1 is SGHVS and CDR2 FNYEAQ. The CDR3 runs to 16 residues. The CDR3 protein is CASSLEHPRLNGELFF. The CDR3 nucleotides read TGTGCCAGCAGCTTAGAACATCCCCGACTAAACGGGGAGCTGTTTTTT.

The J gene is TRBJ2-1, the V gene TRBV6-5; 9 nucleotides align to TRBD1. Germline-derived CDR1 and CDR2 are MNHEY and SVGAGI. V shed 1 base, J shed 3 bases, and the junction held 4 bases outside the gene matches. The CDR3 extends over 16 amino acids. The CDR3 reads CASSYFPGQGYNEQFF. The CDR3 region has the DNA TGTGCCAGCAGTTACTTCCCGGGACAGGGCTACAATGAGCAGTTCTTC.

The chain is built from TRBV24-1 and TRBJ2-3; 7 bases agree with TRBD1. Per germline, CDR1 KGHDR and CDR2 SFDVKD. V shed 0 bases and J 2 bases; nucleotides not matched to a gene: 4. The CDR3 is 16 residues long. CDR3 sequence: CATSDLVGQSTDTQYF. The CDR3, as DNA: TGTGCCACCAGTGATTTGGTGGGACAGTCCACAGATACGCAGTATTTT.

The rearrangement joins TRBV29-1 to TRBJ2-2, with 10 bases fitting TRBD1. This CDR3 spans 16 amino acids. V lost 0 bases to trimming and J lost 6 bases; unmatched junction nucleotides: 7. Germline lookup yields CDR1 SQVTM and CDR2 ANQGSEA. DNA for the CDR3: TGCAGCGTTGAAGAGAAGACAGGGGGCGCCTCCGGGGAGCTGTTTTTT. As protein: CSVEEKTGGASGELFF.

This clonotype has a single count. J is TRBJ2-7 and V is TRBV3-1, with a possible D match to TRBD1 (7 bases). V dropped 5 bases and J dropped 5 bases, with 22 bases sitting between them. CDR1 is LGHDT, CDR2 YNNKEL, per germline (reference sequence). CDR3 length equals 16 residues. The CDR3 sequence is CASSNLADLTGDEQYF. The CDR3 DNA follows: TGTGCCAGCAGCAACTTAGCGGACCTCACAGGGGACGAGCAGTACTTC.

The chain combines TRBV20-1 with TRBJ2-2; TRBD2 matches at 7 bases. After removal of 5 bases from V and 6 bases from J, the junction contained 6 bases not matched to a gene. This CDR3 contains 13 residues. Germline V lookup: CDR1 DFQATT, CDR2 SNEGSKA (reference sequence). CDR3 in DNA: TGCAGTGCTGGGTTGACTAGCCCCGGGGAGCTGTTTTTT. Translated, it gives CSAGLTSPGELFF.

CDR3 bases: TGCGTCCCCCGGGACAGGGGATACAATGAGCAGTTCTTC. Protein product: CVPRDRGYNEQFF. J is TRBJ2-1 and V is TRBV20-1, with TRBD1 matching 10 bases. The CDR3 is made up of 13 amino acids. The germline gives CDR1 DFQATT, CDR2 SNEGSKA (reference sequence).

This sequence joins TRBV30 and TRBJ2-2; the D is unclear. The ends were cut back, 5 bases at V and 0 bases at J, with 10 bases in the middle. This CDR3 is built from 14 residues. The germline CDR1 and CDR2 sequences are GTSNPN and SVGIG (reference sequence). The CDR3 nucleotides are TGTGCCTGGGGGAAGGGCACGAACACCGGGGAGCTGTTTTTT. Translated, it gives CAWGKGTNTGELFF. Full variable domain (remainder filled in from reference TRBV30 and TRBJ2-2): SQTIHQWPATLVQPVGSPLSLECTVEGTSNPNLYWYRQAAGRGLQLLFYSVGIGQISSEVPQNLSASRPQDRQFILSSKKLLLSDSGFYLCAWGKGTNTGELFFGEGSRLTVL.

This chain connects TRBV20-1 to TRBJ1-5; no reliable D call. Trimming left V 6 bases short and J 1 base short, with 16 bases between. This CDR3 has 15 amino acids. Germline loops: CDR1 DFQATT, CDR2 SNEGSKA (reference sequence). CDR3 sequence reads: CSANGPDGSNQPQHF. Written as DNA, the CDR3 is TGCAGTGCCAATGGACCGGACGGGAGCAATCAGCCCCAGCATTTT.

This clonotype was found once. This chain uses TRBV4-1 with TRBJ2-7; 10 nucleotides align to TRBD2. This CDR3 comprises 17 residues. Germline V gene data show CDR1 as MGHRA and CDR2 as YSYEKL. V lost 1 base, J lost 2 bases, and 8 bases stayed unmatched. In DNA, the CDR3 is TGCGCCAGCAGCCAAGTAGCAGGACTAGCGGATGCCTACGAGCAGTACTTC. This codes for CASSQVAGLADAYEQYF.

This chain joins TRBV11-3 and TRBJ2-2; 9 nucleotides align to TRBD1. From germline, CDR1 is SGHNT and CDR2 YENEEA. V dropped 5 bases and J dropped 3; count of bases not matched to a gene: 4. This CDR3 contains 15 residues. CDR3 sequence (DNA): TGTGCCAGCAGCGGAGACAGGGGGGACACCGGGGAGCTGTTTTTT. Translated: CASSGDRGDTGELFF. Full variable domain (missing parts from reference TRBV11-3 and TRBJ2-2): EAGVVQSPRYKIIEKKQPVAFWCNPISGHNTLYWYLQNLGQGPELLIRYENEEAVDDSQLPKDRFSAERLKGVDSTLKIQPAELGDSAVYLCASSGDRGDTGELFFGEGSRLTVL.

The chain combines TRBV29-1 with TRBJ2-7; D may match TRBD1 or TRBD2 (5 bases each). The CDR3 is 12 amino acids. Germline CDR1 SQVTM, CDR2 ANQGSEA. V lost 5 bases and J lost 3, with 11 bases in between. The chain's CDR3 is CSVRDDNYEQYF. The CDR3 DNA is TGCAGCGTTCGGGACGACAACTACGAGCAGTACTTC.